The subject of this entry is one TCR beta chain. Its binding antigen is unknown. No base-level quality is on record; no much larger clone is a single base apart. The sample belongs to a study of blood T cell repertoires in COVID-19 (TCRdb year 2020). About the study as a whole: Collaborator samples came from the United States, Italy and Spain and covered acute and convalescent phases of COVID-19. The prospective study material was composed of cDNA or gDNA derived from T cells, B-cell-depleted T cells, or PBMCs. Subjects who had been exposed to COVID-19, were actively infected with it, or had recovered from it provided the deeply sampled blood TCRbeta repertoires that made up the dataset. The repertoires were made available in a free public database intended to serve as a resource for research on the immune response to SARS-CoV-2. Samples came from the ongoing ImmuneRACE study (first 160 participants) plus 1,254 subjects from 6 global collaborators. The sample metadata nearly always contained a de-identified subject ID, COVID-19 status, age in years and sex. Where available, HLA class I and class II types were taken from metadata supplied by the sample provider and were not determined by assay-based typing. The investigation overall reported the following: Clinical and demographic metadata were provided uncurated, with the amount varying by source and participant.

TCRbeta CDR3 regions were amplified from genomic DNA by means of the immunoSEQ Assay, a bias-controlled multiplex PCR. Turning to the authors' computational methods: The number of nucleated cells in each sample was estimated from the amplification of reference gene primers within the assay. To quantify the absolute abundance of each unique TCRbeta CDR3 rearrangement, sequence reads were collapsed and filtered. For each sample, productive Simpson clonality was calculated as the square root of Simpson's diversity index over productive rearrangements. Not all clones reach the TCRdb copy of this immuneACCESS table, which keeps in-frame sequences only. Checked studies attribute under half of the gap to unresolved V genes and leave the rest unexplained. V and J calls and clone size are given by that table; D and trimming were obtained from the DNA. This sample gives 130,000 or so clones in total; about nine tenths of them show up just once. About 4.1% of the sample belongs to the ten largest clones.

Per the germline V gene (reference sequence), GTSNPN is the CDR1 and SVGIG is the CDR2. A distance of 12 bases separates the germline ends of V and J, which lose 1 base and 2 bases respectively. Counted from cysteine to phenylalanine, this CDR3 has 15 amino acids. The only DNA kept is the CDR3, 45 bases in frame from the first base. Each collaborating institution followed its own protocols to collect whole blood in K2EDTA tubes. Collaborator samples were shipped for TCRbeta analysis as frozen whole blood, isolated PBMCs, or DNA extracted from either sample type. The sample comprised peripheral blood. The chain was built from TRBV30 and TRBJ1-5; matching of 5 bases hints at TRBD1 as the D gene. The sequence was collected from a man in his forties or fifties with acute or convalescent COVID-19. This receptor has the CDR3 CAWSAPQGGNQPQHF. The nucleotide sequence reads as follows: TGTGCCTGGAGTGCCCCCCAGGGCGGCAATCAGCCCCAGCATTTT.